One and the same sample provided the 14 T cell receptor beta chains below, sequenced in a study of OX40 agonist ivuxolimab in advanced cancers. Using immunoSEQ multiplex PCR, the repertoire was profiled, and TCRdb retains in-frame clones only, with some absent. The sample includes about 38,000 clones, over 65% seen only once; the top ten take around 13%. The sequenced sample was CD4+ or CD8+ T cells sorted from blood, obtained in a trial of the OX40 agonist ivuxolimab. These receptors were collected from an adult with an advanced solid tumor such as melanoma, head and neck, liver or kidney cancer.

The chain recombines TRBV5-1 with TRBJ1-2; a weak D match, TRBD1 (5 bases). V lost 3 bases and J lost 4, with 13 bases in between. In germline, CDR1 is SGHRS, CDR2 YFSETQ. The CDR3 is 14 amino acids. CDR3: CASSSLGTAYGYTF. The DNA of the CDR3 is TGCGCCAGCAGCTCCTTGGGGACGGCCTATGGCTACACCTTC.

The J gene is TRBJ2-2, the V gene TRBV28, with D perhaps being TRBD1 or TRBD2 (6 bases each). V was shortened by 6 bases and J by 7 bases, with 15 bases between the two germline ends. CDR1 is MDHEN and CDR2 is SYDVKM in the germline V gene. The CDR3 is made up of 14 amino acids. In DNA, the CDR3 is TGTGCCAGCAGGCCACAGGGAGGAGGCGGGGAGCTGTTTTTT. This translates into CASRPQGGGGELFF. Full variable domain (missing parts from reference TRBV28 and TRBJ2-2): DVKVTQSSRYLVKRTGEKVFLECVQDMDHENMFWYRQDPGLGLRLIYFSYDVKMKEKGDIPEGYSVSREKKERFSLILESASTNQTSMYLCASRPQGGGGELFFGEGSRLTVL.

The chain has TRBV7-2 and TRBJ2-1, with 9 bases identical to TRBD2. V was pared by 0 bases and J by 6 bases, with 3 bases of the junction left unmatched. CDR3 length: 15 residues. The germline V gene has CDR1 SGHTA and CDR2 FQGNSA. CDR3 nucleotides: TGTGCCAGCAGCTTAGCAGCGGGAGGCTTCAATGAGCAGTTCTTC. Translation: CASSLAAGGFNEQFF.

This clone showed up just a few times. This sequence joins TRBV7-9 and TRBJ2-1, with 9 bases aligning to TRBD2. Unmatched junction bases numbered 6, after V lost 10 bases and J lost 5 bases. The CDR3 extends over 13 amino acids. In germline, CDR1 is SEHNR, CDR2 FQNEAQ (reference sequence). The CDR3 DNA follows: TGTGCCATTCTAGCGGGGCGAGACAATGAGCAGTTCTTC. It yields the protein CAILAGRDNEQFF. The complete variable domain, with remaining parts taken from reference TRBV7-9 and TRBJ2-1, reads DTGVSQNPRHKITKRGQNVTFRCDPISEHNRLYWYRQTLGQGPEFLTYFQNEAQLEKSRLLSDRFSAERPKGSFSTLEIQRTEQGDSAMYLCAILAGRDNEQFFGPGTRLTVL.

This chain connects TRBV6-5 to TRBJ1-3; no definite D call. V gave up 5 bases and J gave up 7 bases, with 18 bases separating them. The CDR3 has 15 residues. Looked up from germline, CDR1 is MNHEY and CDR2 is SVGAGI. CDR3 DNA: TGTGCCAGCAGTCCCGGTACTGGAGGCCGGAACACCATATATTTT. This codes for CASSPGTGGRNTIYF.

The rearrangement uses TRBV25-1 and TRBJ2-1; perhaps TRBD1 as D (6 bases). This CDR3 is 10 amino acids long. Trimming removed 11 bases from V and 14 bases from J, with 16 bases in between. The germline gives CDR1 MGHDK, CDR2 SYGVNS. CDR3 in amino acids: CAPQGLNKFF. CDR3 bases: TGTGCCCCACAGGGTCTTAATAAGTTCTTC.

V usage is TRBV7-9 and J usage is TRBJ2-7, with D possibly matching TRBD1 (5 bases). Trimming stripped 1 base from V and 4 bases from J, with 11 bases between. The CDR3 has 14 residues. CDR1 is SEHNR and CDR2 is FQNEAQ in the germline V gene (reference sequence). For the CDR3, the DNA is TGTGCCAGCAGCTTAGAAGGGGCGCGATACGAGCAGTACTTC. This encodes CASSLEGARYEQYF.

The gene calls are TRBV5-1 and TRBJ2-1; 9 bases map to TRBD2. This CDR3 has 18 amino acids. Unmatched junction bases numbered 9, after V lost 1 base and J lost 1 base. Germline values: CDR1 SGHRS, CDR2 YFSETQ. DNA for the CDR3: TGCGCCAGCAGCTTGAGACCCCCCAGCGGGGGGTCCTACAATGAGCAGTTCTTC. Encoded protein: CASSLRPPSGGSYNEQFF.

The CDR3 protein is CASSQEGTAAGYGYTF. The CDR3 DNA sequence: TGCGCCAGCAGCCAAGAGGGGACAGCGGCGGGGTATGGCTACACCTTC. The chain uses TRBV4-1 and TRBJ1-2; 7 nucleotides match TRBD1. The CDR3 consists of 16 residues. Germline trimming cut 0 bases from V and 5 bases from J; bases unmatched to any gene: 9. From germline, CDR1 is MGHRA and CDR2 YSYEKL.

V usage is TRBV4-1 and J usage is TRBJ2-3; D may be TRBD1 (6 bases). The V end lost 0 bases, the J end lost 6 bases, and 22 bases lay between the germline ends. The germline CDR1 and CDR2 sequences are MGHRA and YSYEKL. The CDR3 sequence is 18 residues long. The CDR3 nucleotides read TGCGCCAGCAGCCAAGATGGGGTACAGGGCCAACTAAGGGATACGCAGTATTTT. It is translated as CASSQDGVQGQLRDTQYF.

The CDR3 DNA follows: TGTGCCAGTTTCCCGGCTGATAGATGGGAAGCTTTCTTT. Translation gives CASFPADRWEAFF. This rearrangement joins TRBV19 to TRBJ1-1; D is uncertain. CDR3 length: 13 residues. The germline V gene has CDR1 LNHDA and CDR2 SQIVND (reference sequence). V was cut by 8 bases and J by 8 bases, with 18 bases left in between.

This chain joins TRBV4-2 and TRBJ2-6; tentatively, D is TRBD2 (7 bases). The CDR3 length is 19 residues. Trimming took off 4 bases at V and 0 bases at J, with 19 bases between the two ends. Germline values: CDR1 LGHNA, CDR2 YNFKEQ. CDR3 protein: CASSPLGEGVSSGANVLTF. The DNA of the CDR3 is TGTGCCAGCAGCCCCCTTGGGGAGGGGGTAAGCTCTGGGGCCAACGTCCTGACTTTC.

This clone was detected once. This chain links TRBV5-1 with TRBJ2-7; D is possibly TRBD1 (6 bases). In germline, CDR1 is SGHRS, CDR2 YFSETQ. V was trimmed by 1 base and J by 4 bases, leaving 36 bases between them. The CDR3 has 22 amino acids. CDR3 in amino acids: CASSLLPQPKTLTPGVFYEQYF. CDR3 DNA sequence: TGCGCCAGCAGCTTGTTACCCCAACCAAAAACCCTGACTCCAGGGGTATTTTACGAGCAGTACTTC.

This clone was observed once. The chain uses TRBV4-1 and TRBJ1-2; D perhaps matches TRBD1 (5 bases). Germline assignment: CDR1 MGHRA and CDR2 YSYEKL. CDR3 length equals 14 residues. Trimming pared 3 bases from V and 5 bases from J, leaving 13 bases between. In DNA form, the CDR3 reads TGCGCCAGCAGCCAGGAAACGGGGGGTTATGGCTACACCTTC. Its protein is CASSQETGGYGYTF.